What follows are 12 T cell receptor beta chains derived from one specimen sequenced in a study of cytomegalovirus exposure and HLA in healthy donors. The PCR was carried out with 60 Vbeta primers and 13 Jbeta primers. The method was immunoSEQ multiplex PCR; TCRdb's version includes in-frame clones alone and lacks a portion of them. The sample holds about 110,000 clones, around 74% seen once. The source material was PBMCs. Source of these receptors: a woman aged 40 to 50 in good health and CMV-seropositive.

J is TRBJ1-1 and V is TRBV2, with D possibly TRBD1 on 6 matching bases. Per germline, CDR1 SNHLY and CDR2 FYNNEI. Trimming took off 9 bases at V and 2 bases at J, with 16 bases between the two ends. The CDR3 contains 14 residues. The CDR3 DNA reads TGTGCCAGTTTGCGCAGGGGACGTAACACTGAAGCTTTCTTT. It is translated as CASLRRGRNTEAFF.

This clone has more than one count but fewer than ten. This chain links TRBV2 with TRBJ2-7, with D perhaps matching TRBD1 (5 bases). This CDR3 region has 14 residues. The germline gives CDR1 SNHLY, CDR2 FYNNEI. The ends were cut back, 5 bases at V and 4 bases at J, with 15 bases in the middle. The CDR3 reads CASSIKQVRYEQYF. The CDR3 region has the DNA TGTGCCAGCAGTATAAAACAGGTTCGGTACGAGCAGTACTTC.

This clone was observed a few times. The chain employs TRBV6-1 and TRBJ1-2; D remains ambiguous. CDR1 MNHNS and CDR2 SASEGT come from the germline V gene. V was cut by 2 bases and J by 2 bases, with 6 bases left in between. This CDR3 is built from 13 residues. CDR3 amino acids: CASSESGNYGYTF. Here the CDR3 DNA reads TGTGCCAGCAGTGAATCCGGGAACTATGGCTACACCTTC.

The rearrangement joins TRBV13 to TRBJ2-6; possibly TRBD1 for D (6 bases). The V gene lost 5 bases and the J gene lost 4 bases, with 18 bases spanning the gap. The CDR3 runs to 17 residues. Germline CDR1 reads PRHDT; CDR2 reads FYEKMQ (reference sequence). The CDR3 reads CASSLSARGGGANVLTF. The DNA for the CDR3 is TGTGCCAGCAGCCTTAGTGCTAGAGGGGGAGGGGCCAACGTCCTGACTTTC.

This clone was observed a few times. This chain connects TRBV7-6 to TRBJ2-3; 10 nucleotides match TRBD2. V was clipped by 8 bases and J by 4 bases; unmatched bases: 9. This CDR3 has 15 amino acids. From germline, CDR1 is SGHVS and CDR2 FNYEAQ. The CDR3 coding sequence is TGTGCCAGCGGTGTGAGCGGGGGGGCCGCAGATACGCAGTATTTT. Translated: CASGVSGGAADTQYF.

The V call is TRBV5-4, the J call TRBJ2-1; the D gene is possibly TRBD2 (6 bases). The CDR3 is 15 residues long. The V end was cut by 6 bases, the J end by 1 base, with 14 bases between. Germline V gene lookup returns CDR1 SGHNT and CDR2 YYREEE (reference sequence). The CDR3 reads CASNPTGASYNEQFF. The DNA for the CDR3 is TGTGCCAGCAACCCGACGGGAGCGTCCTACAATGAGCAGTTCTTC.

This sequence joins TRBV15 and TRBJ2-7; 7 bases align to TRBD2. Germline V gene data show CDR1 as LNHNV and CDR2 as YYDKDF (reference sequence). The junction had 13 bases not matched to a gene; V was cut back by 2 bases and J by 6 bases. The CDR3 loop spans 16 amino acids. The CDR3 spells CATSRRGLGLGREQYF. The CDR3 DNA reads as TGTGCCACCAGCAGACGAGGACTAGGGCTCGGGCGCGAGCAGTACTTC.

The chain's CDR3 is CASSLDRGPYEQYF. The CDR3, as DNA: TGCGCCAGCAGCTTGGACAGGGGACCCTACGAGCAGTACTTC. This chain links TRBV5-1 with TRBJ2-7; 7 bases agree with TRBD1. The CDR3 contains 14 residues. V dropped 0 bases and J dropped 2; count of bases not matched to a gene: 2. CDR1 SGHRS and CDR2 YFSETQ come from the germline V gene.

The chain carries TRBV27 and TRBJ2-1; 9 bases agree with TRBD2. With V trimmed by 2 bases and J by 1 base, 3 bases remained unmatched. This CDR3 spans 16 amino acids. From germline, CDR1 is MNHEY and CDR2 SMNVEV (reference sequence). CDR3 nucleotides: TGTGCCAGCAGTTTAGCGGCGGGGGGGTCCTACAATGAGCAGTTCTTC. It yields the protein CASSLAAGGSYNEQFF.

The chain recombines TRBV6-5 with TRBJ2-7; D may be TRBD1 (6 bases). The length of the CDR3 is 14 residues. Germline CDR1 and CDR2: MNHEY and SVGAGI. V gave up 0 bases and J gave up 6 bases, with 12 bases separating them. The CDR3 DNA follows: TGTGCCAGCAGTTACTCGGCAGGGGACCTCGAGCAGTACTTC. Protein: CASSYSAGDLEQYF.

This clone has a single count. The chain has TRBV6-4 and TRBJ1-3; possibly TRBD1 for D (6 bases). Trimming cost V 0 bases and J 4 bases, with 19 bases left between them. There are 18 residues in the CDR3. Per germline, CDR1 MRHNA and CDR2 SNTAGT. CDR3 in amino acids: CASSDSIPRGVLGNTIYF. CDR3 in DNA: TGTGCCAGCAGTGACTCGATTCCCAGGGGAGTTTTGGGAAACACCATATATTTT.

The J gene is TRBJ1-1, the V gene TRBV29-1, with 9 bases lining up with TRBD1. The CDR3 is made up of 12 amino acids. V shed 8 bases, J shed 4 bases, and the junction held 5 bases outside the gene matches. Germline V gene data show CDR1 as SQVTM and CDR2 as ANQGSEA. Written as DNA, the CDR3 is TGCAGCACCACAGGGGGCCCCACTGAAGCTTTCTTT. Its protein is CSTTGGPTEAFF.